This paragraph reports one T cell receptor (beta chain). The data derive from a study of blood T cell repertoires in COVID-19. Between the trimmed V and J ends, which lost 5 bases and 1 base, there was a span of 8 bases. The CDR3 consists of 13 residues. In germline, CDR1 is MNHEY, CDR2 SVGEGT. Per the original data handling: Nucleated cell counts were estimated from reference gene primer amplification. The method was immunoSEQ multiplex PCR; TCRdb's version includes in-frame clones alone and lacks a portion of them. Clone size and the V and J calls come from that table; the DNA yielded D and trimming. Seen here are under 300,000 clones, about 87% observed once, and the top ten hold around 7.3%.

The chain employs TRBV6-2 or TRBV6-3 and TRBJ1-1; D remains ambiguous. The clonotype comes from a woman between 70 and 85 years old with active or convalescent COVID-19. The sequencing sample was made of peripheral blood. CDR3 coding DNA: TGTGCCAGCAGTGGTCCGGGGAACACTGAAGCTTTCTTT. Protein product: CASSGPGNTEAFF.